Each of the 2 T cell receptor beta chains below was sequenced from the same sample in a study of T cells after yellow fever vaccination. In TCRdb, the 5' RACE reads were re-called with MiXCR into one record per CDR3 protein. The sample records about 340,000 distinct CDR3 sequences, roughly 4% being singletons. Sample: PBMCs, taken 5 days after the yellow fever booster vaccination. The receptors here all came from a young man who received the YFV17D yellow fever vaccine.

By frequency in the sample, this clonotype is medium-sized. V gene TRBV29-1 combines with J gene TRBJ2-5; D gene ambiguous. Germline V gives CDR1 SQVTM, CDR2 ANQGSEA. Deletions cut 5 bases from V and 1 base from J, with 5 bases between. This CDR3 has 11 residues. CDR3 sequence reads: CSVWIQETQYF. The CDR3 DNA sequence: TGCAGCGTTTGGATCCAAGAGACCCAGTACTTC.

This rearrangement joins TRBV3-1 to TRBJ1-2; the D is unclear. The CDR3 runs to 13 residues. V was pared by 4 bases and J by 8 bases, with 14 bases between. Germline lookup yields CDR1 LGHDT and CDR2 YNNKEL (reference sequence). Here the CDR3 reads CASSPTPQEGYTF. The CDR3 nucleotides read TGTGCCAGCAGCCCTACACCCCAGGAAGGCTACACCTTC.